A selection of T cell receptor beta chains follows, all from one sample in a study of memory CD4+ T cells and cytomegalovirus serostatus. Repertoires were generated with immunoSEQ multiplex PCR, while TCRdb's copy carries only in-frame clones and drops some. The sample has tens of thousands of clones, roughly 84% seen once. The sample taken for sequencing was memory CD4+ T cells from blood. These TCRs come from an adult in good health and CMV-seronegative. Some clones in this sample may be carry-over from other donors' samples. Both conserved end residues are part of each CDR3. A D gene is named only where the DNA matches it firmly. A clone size is listed for some rows: how often the clone was seen (once, few, many), or a class if it is expanded.

d_call,v_call,j_call,cdr3_length,clone_size,cdr3_nt,cdr3_aa
TRBD1,TRBV30,TRBJ1-5,15,.,TGTGCCTGGGCCGGAGGGGACAGGGGTGGCCAGCCCCAGCATTTT,CAWAGGDRGGQPQHF
.,TRBV28,TRBJ1-1,16,few,TGTGCCAGCAGTTTTAGTGGGGGGCGCGGAGAAACTGAAGCTTTCTTT,CASSFSGGRGETEAFF
.,TRBV29-1,TRBJ2-3,13,.,TGCAGCGTGGTAGTTCCTAGCACAGATACGCAGTATTTT,CSVVVPSTDTQYF
.,TRBV7-9,TRBJ2-7,15,.,TGTGCCAGCAGCTTATTCATCGCGGAAACCTACGAGCAGTACTTC,CASSLFIAETYEQYF
.,TRBV9,TRBJ2-2,18,.,TGTGCCAGCAGCGTAGTCCCCGAAAGGGCCCTGAACACCGGGGAGCTGTTTTTT,CASSVVPERALNTGELFF
.,TRBV5-1,TRBJ2-2,17,.,TGCGCCAGCAGCGGCCAGTCGGCGGGCGGGCTATCCGGGGAGCTGTTTTTT,CASSGQSAGGLSGELFF
TRBD2,TRBV5-1,TRBJ2-3,15,.,TGCGCCAGCAGCTTCGACTCGGGGGGGGCAGATACGCAGTATTTT,CASSFDSGGADTQYF
TRBD1,TRBV28,TRBJ1-1,16,.,TGTGCCAGCAGTTCCATCGGGACAGGGAGGAGGACTGAAGCTTTCTTT,CASSSIGTGRRTEAFF
.,TRBV20-1,TRBJ1-2,11,.,TGCAGTGCTAGAGTGAGGGATGGCTACACCTTC,CSARVRDGYTF
TRBD2,TRBV5-1,TRBJ2-2,14,.,TGCGCCAGCAGCCTGGGACTAGCATACGGGGAGCTGTTTTTT,CASSLGLAYGELFF
TRBD2,TRBV5-4,TRBJ2-1,18,.,TGTGCCAGCAGCACGGGACTAGTGGGAGTGAGGGCCTACAATGAGCAGTTCTTC,CASSTGLVGVRAYNEQFF
TRBD2,TRBV27,TRBJ2-7,17,.,TGTGCCAGCAGTCCCATGGGGGGGAGGGGTAGCTCCTACGAGCAGTACTTC,CASSPMGGRGSSYEQYF
.,TRBV28,TRBJ1-3,18,.,TGTGCCAGCAGTTTGATAGGTCCGGGGTCGAGCTCTGGAAACACCATATATTTT,CASSLIGPGSSSGNTIYF
TRBD2,TRBV7-9,TRBJ2-3,16,.,TGTGCCAGCAGCTTAGCCGGGCGGGAGGACCCCGATACGCAGTATTTT,CASSLAGREDPDTQYF
.,TRBV5-1,TRBJ1-2,15,few,TGCGCCAGCAGCTTGGAGAGGGCGGAATCCTATGGCTACACCTTC,CASSLERAESYGYTF
.,TRBV28,TRBJ1-1,13,.,TGTGCCAGCAGTTTGTTTGGGAACACTGAAGCTTTCTTT,CASSLFGNTEAFF
TRBD2,TRBV5-1,TRBJ2-3,14,.,TGCGCCAGCAGCGGAGGGAGGGCGACAGATACGCAGTATTTT,CASSGGRATDTQYF
.,TRBV5-4,TRBJ2-7,14,once,TGTGCCAGCAGCCCTACTGCGACTTCCTACGAGCAGTACTTC,CASSPTATSYEQYF
.,TRBV11-2,TRBJ2-1,15,.,TGTGCCAGCAGCTCTAGGGTCTCCTCCTACAATGAGCAGTTCTTC,CASSSRVSSYNEQFF
TRBD2,TRBV13,TRBJ2-7,16,.,TGTGCCAGCAGCTACCGACTAGCGGGCAACTCCTACGAGCAGTACTTC,CASSYRLAGNSYEQYF
.,TRBV14,TRBJ2-7,14,.,TGTGCCAGCAGCCAAGGGGGGTTCTCCTACGAGCAGTACTTC,CASSQGGFSYEQYF
.,TRBV28,TRBJ2-6,17,.,TGTGCCAGCCGACCGACCCTCACGGGGTCTGGGGCCAACGTCCTGACTTTC,CASRPTLTGSGANVLTF
.,TRBV4-2,TRBJ1-5,15,few,TGTGCCAGCAGCCGGATCACAGGAAGCAATCAGCCCCAGCATTTT,CASSRITGSNQPQHF
.,TRBV2,TRBJ1-4,13,.,TGTGCCAGCATAATGTTACCTAATGAAAAACTGTTTTTT,CASIMLPNEKLFF
.,TRBV27,TRBJ1-5,13,.,TGTGCCAGCAGTTTGTCTTTGCATCAGCCCCAGCATTTT,CASSLSLHQPQHF
TRBD1,TRBV4-1,TRBJ1-5,15,.,TGCGCCAGCAGCCACGGGGACAGGGGAAATCAGCCCCAGCATTTT,CASSHGDRGNQPQHF
.,TRBV28,TRBJ2-7,14,few,TGTGCCAGCAGGGACAGCAGGAGCTCCTACGAGCAGTACTTC,CASRDSRSSYEQYF
.,TRBV28,TRBJ1-2,15,.,TGTGCCAGCAGTTTAATTGGGGTCACGAACTATGGCTACACCTTC,CASSLIGVTNYGYTF
TRBD1,TRBV4-1,TRBJ2-6,17,.,TGCGCCAGCAGCCAAGACCCAGGGGGACCTGGGGCCAACGTCCTGACTTTC,CASSQDPGGPGANVLTF
.,TRBV28,TRBJ2-7,15,.,TGTGCCAGCAGTTTACGAGCCCTAGTTACCTACGAGCAGTACTTC,CASSLRALVTYEQYF
.,TRBV7-8,TRBJ1-3,17,.,TGTGCCAGCAGCTCCACGGACCATAGGCTCTCTGGAAACACCATATATTTT,CASSSTDHRLSGNTIYF
.,TRBV6-1,TRBJ1-5,13,.,TGTGCCAGCAGTGAGGGCCGCAGGCAGCCCCAGCATTTT,CASSEGRRQPQHF
.,TRBV5-4,TRBJ1-2,15,.,TGTGCCAGCAGCCTGGACCTAAAGGGAACAGCAGGCTACACCTTC,CASSLDLKGTAGYTF
.,TRBV7-2,TRBJ1-2,15,.,TGTGCCAGCAGCTTCCAGGGAGGGGACGGGTATGGCTACACCTTC,CASSFQGGDGYGYTF
.,TRBV30,TRBJ1-3,13,once,TGTGCCTGGAGCGGACAGTTTGGAAACACCATATATTTT,CAWSGQFGNTIYF
.,TRBV9,TRBJ2-3,15,few,TGTGCCAGCAGCTCTACAGGGTGGGGGACAGATACGCAGTATTTT,CASSSTGWGTDTQYF
.,TRBV29-1,TRBJ2-3,12,.,TGCGGCGGCGGGTCTAGCACAGATACGCAGTATTTT,CGGGSSTDTQYF
.,TRBV7-9,TRBJ1-2,15,.,TGTGCCAGCAGCTTAGCGGGCTCCTCGGGCTATGGCTACACCTTC,CASSLAGSSGYGYTF
.,TRBV4-2,TRBJ2-5,14,.,TGTGCCAGCAGCCAAGATGGGGGGCGGGAGACCCAGTACTTC,CASSQDGGRETQYF
.,TRBV10-3,TRBJ1-5,16,few,TGTGCCATCAGTGAGTCTGTCGGTGGGGCCAATCAGCCCCAGCATTTT,CAISESVGGANQPQHF
.,TRBV5-1,TRBJ1-1,14,.,TGCGCCAGCAGCTCAGGACAGCCCAACACTGAAGCTTTCTTT,CASSSGQPNTEAFF
.,TRBV18,TRBJ1-3,15,.,TGTGCCAGCTCACCAAGGAGGGGTACTAAAGACACCATATATTTT,CASSPRRGTKDTIYF
.,TRBV12-1,TRBJ1-5,18,.,TGTGCCACTATAGAGATACGGGACAGGGGTCTTGGCAATCAGCCCCAGCATTTT,CATIEIRDRGLGNQPQHF
.,TRBV11-2,TRBJ2-1,13,.,TGTGCCAGCAGCTTATCTAGGAACGTTGAGCAGTTCTTC,CASSLSRNVEQFF
TRBD2,TRBV2,TRBJ2-1,20,.,TGTGCCAGCAGTGAAAGGTTGTCTAGCGGGGTTTTTAGACGTTACAATGAGCAGTTCTTC,CASSERLSSGVFRRYNEQFF
.,TRBV2,TRBJ1-5,14,.,TGTGCCAGCAGTGAAGGGCGACGGGCACAGCCCCAGCATTTT,CASSEGRRAQPQHF
TRBD1,TRBV27,TRBJ1-1,13,.,TGTGCCAGCAGACGACAGGGGTCCACTGAAGCTTTCTTT,CASRRQGSTEAFF
TRBD2,TRBV7-9,TRBJ2-7,13,.,TGTGCCAGCAGCTTTTCTAGCGGCTACGAGCAGTACTTC,CASSFSSGYEQYF
.,TRBV6-1,TRBJ2-7,16,once,TGTGCCAGCAGTGGCCCTCGGCAGGGGGGATTCTACGAGCAGTACTTC,CASSGPRQGGFYEQYF
.,TRBV9,TRBJ2-1,14,.,TGTGCCAGCAGCGTAGGGGGGGGCTCGGAAGAGCAGTTCTTC,CASSVGGGSEEQFF